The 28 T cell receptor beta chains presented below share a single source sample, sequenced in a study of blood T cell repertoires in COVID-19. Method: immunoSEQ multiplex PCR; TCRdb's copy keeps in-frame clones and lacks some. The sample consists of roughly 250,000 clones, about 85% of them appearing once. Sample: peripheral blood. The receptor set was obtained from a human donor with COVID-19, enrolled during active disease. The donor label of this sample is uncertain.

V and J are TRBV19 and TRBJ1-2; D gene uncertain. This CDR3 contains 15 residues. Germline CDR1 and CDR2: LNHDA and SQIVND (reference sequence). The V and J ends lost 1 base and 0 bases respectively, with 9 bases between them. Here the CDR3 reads CASSIGAEANYGYTF. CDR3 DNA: TGTGCCAGTAGTATAGGGGCAGAAGCTAACTATGGCTACACCTTC.

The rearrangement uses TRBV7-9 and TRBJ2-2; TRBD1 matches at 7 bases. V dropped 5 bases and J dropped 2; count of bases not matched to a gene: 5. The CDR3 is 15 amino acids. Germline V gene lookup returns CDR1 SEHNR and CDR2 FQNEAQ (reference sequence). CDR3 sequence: CASSPRDSNTGELFF. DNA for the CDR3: TGTGCCAGCAGCCCACGGGACAGTAACACCGGGGAGCTGTTTTTT. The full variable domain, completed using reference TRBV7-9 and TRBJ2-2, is DTGVSQNPRHKITKRGQNVTFRCDPISEHNRLYWYRQTLGQGPEFLTYFQNEAQLEKSRLLSDRFSAERPKGSFSTLEIQRTEQGDSAMYLCASSPRDSNTGELFFGEGSRLTVL.

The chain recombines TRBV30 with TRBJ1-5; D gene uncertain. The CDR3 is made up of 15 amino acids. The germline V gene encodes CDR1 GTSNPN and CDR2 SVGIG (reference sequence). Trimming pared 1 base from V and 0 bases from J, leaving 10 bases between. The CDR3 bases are TGTGCCTGGAGTGCAGGCGTCAATAGCAATCAGCCCCAGCATTTT. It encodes CAWSAGVNSNQPQHF.

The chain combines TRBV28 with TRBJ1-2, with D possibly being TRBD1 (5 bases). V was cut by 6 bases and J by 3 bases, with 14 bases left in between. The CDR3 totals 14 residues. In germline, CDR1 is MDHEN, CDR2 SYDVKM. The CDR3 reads CASSPGAGDYGYTF. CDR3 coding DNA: TGTGCCAGCAGCCCCGGAGCGGGGGACTATGGCTACACCTTC.

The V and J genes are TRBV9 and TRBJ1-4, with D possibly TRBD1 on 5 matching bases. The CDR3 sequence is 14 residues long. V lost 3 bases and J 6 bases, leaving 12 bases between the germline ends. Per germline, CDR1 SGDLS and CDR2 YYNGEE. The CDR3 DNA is TGTGCCAGCAGCGACCCCCGGGGGGATGAAAAACTGTTTTTT. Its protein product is CASSDPRGDEKLFF.

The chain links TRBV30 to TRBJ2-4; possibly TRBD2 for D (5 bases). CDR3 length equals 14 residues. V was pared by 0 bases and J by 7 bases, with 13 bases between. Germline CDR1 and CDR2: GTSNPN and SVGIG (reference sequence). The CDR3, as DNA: TGTGCCTGGAGTGTACTAGGAGGTCTGAACATTCAGTACTTC. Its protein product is CAWSVLGGLNIQYF.

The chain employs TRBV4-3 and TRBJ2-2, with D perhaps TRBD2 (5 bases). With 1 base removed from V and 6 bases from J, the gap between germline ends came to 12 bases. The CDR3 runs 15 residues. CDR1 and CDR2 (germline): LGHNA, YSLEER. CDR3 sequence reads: CASSQGVGIPGELFF. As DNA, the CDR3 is TGCGCCAGCAGCCAAGGGGTCGGGATCCCCGGGGAGCTGTTTTTT.

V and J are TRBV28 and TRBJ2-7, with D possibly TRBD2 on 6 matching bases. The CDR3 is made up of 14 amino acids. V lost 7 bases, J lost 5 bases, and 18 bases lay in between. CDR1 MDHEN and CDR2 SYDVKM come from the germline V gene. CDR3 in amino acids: CASKGGLSGNEQYF. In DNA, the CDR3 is TGTGCCAGCAAAGGAGGGCTTAGCGGCAACGAGCAGTACTTC.

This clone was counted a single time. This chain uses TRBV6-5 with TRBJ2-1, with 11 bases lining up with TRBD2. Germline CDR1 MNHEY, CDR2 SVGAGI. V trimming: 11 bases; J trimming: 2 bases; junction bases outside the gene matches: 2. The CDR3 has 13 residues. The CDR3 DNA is TGTGCCGGTAGCGGGAGGGCCTACAATGAGCAGTTCTTC. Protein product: CAGSGRAYNEQFF.

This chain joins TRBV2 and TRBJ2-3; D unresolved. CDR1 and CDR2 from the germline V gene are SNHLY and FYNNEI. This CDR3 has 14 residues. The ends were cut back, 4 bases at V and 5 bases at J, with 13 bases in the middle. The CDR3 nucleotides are TGTGCCAGCAGTGTCCGGCAGGAAATAGATACGCAGTATTTT. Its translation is CASSVRQEIDTQYF. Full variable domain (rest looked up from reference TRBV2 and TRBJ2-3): EPEVTQTPSHQVTQMGQEVILRCVPISNHLYFYWYRQILGQKVEFLVSFYNNEISEKSEIFDDQFSVERPDGSNFTLKIRSTKLEDSAMYFCASSVRQEIDTQYFGPGTRLTVL.

CDR3 DNA sequence: TGTGCCAGCTCGAACTTACCGGTGGGACAGGGGAGAACTAATGAAAAACTGTTTTTT. It translates to CASSNLPVGQGRTNEKLFF. This chain connects TRBV18 to TRBJ1-4; 10 bases map to TRBD1. V was pared by 6 bases and J by 1 base, with 14 bases of the junction left unmatched. CDR1 is KGHSH and CDR2 is LQKENI in the germline V gene. The CDR3 has 19 amino acids.

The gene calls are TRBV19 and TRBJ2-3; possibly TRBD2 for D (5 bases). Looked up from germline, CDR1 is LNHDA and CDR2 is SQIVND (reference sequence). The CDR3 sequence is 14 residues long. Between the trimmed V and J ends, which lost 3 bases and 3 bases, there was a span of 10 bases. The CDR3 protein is CASSIVGVTDTQYF. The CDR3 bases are TGTGCCAGTAGTATCGTGGGAGTGACAGATACGCAGTATTTT.

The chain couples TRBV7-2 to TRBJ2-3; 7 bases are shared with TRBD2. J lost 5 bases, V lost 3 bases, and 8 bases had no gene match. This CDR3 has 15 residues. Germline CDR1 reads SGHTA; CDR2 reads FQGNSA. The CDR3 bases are TGTGCCAGCAGCTTGGGCGGGAGCTATGGAGATACGCAGTATTTT. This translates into CASSLGGSYGDTQYF.

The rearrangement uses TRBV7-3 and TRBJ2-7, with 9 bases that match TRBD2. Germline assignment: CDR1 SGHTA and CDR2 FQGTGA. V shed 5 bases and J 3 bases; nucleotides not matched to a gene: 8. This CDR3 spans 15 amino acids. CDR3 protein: CASSRSGSDIYEQYF. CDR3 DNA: TGTGCCAGCAGCCGTAGCGGGAGTGACATCTACGAGCAGTACTTC. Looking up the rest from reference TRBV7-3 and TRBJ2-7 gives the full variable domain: GAGVSQTPSNKVTEKGKYVELRCDPISGHTALYWYRQSLGQGPEFLIYFQGTGAADDSGLPNDRFFAVRPEGSVSTLKIQRTERGDSAVYLCASSRSGSDIYEQYFGPGTRLTVT.

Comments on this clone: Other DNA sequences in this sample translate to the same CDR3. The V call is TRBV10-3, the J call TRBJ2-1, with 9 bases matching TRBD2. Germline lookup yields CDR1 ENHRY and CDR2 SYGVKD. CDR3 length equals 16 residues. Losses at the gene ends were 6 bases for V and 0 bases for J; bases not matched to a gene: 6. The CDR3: CAISRLAESSYNEQFF. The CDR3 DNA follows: TGTGCCATCAGCAGACTAGCGGAGAGCTCCTACAATGAGCAGTTCTTC.

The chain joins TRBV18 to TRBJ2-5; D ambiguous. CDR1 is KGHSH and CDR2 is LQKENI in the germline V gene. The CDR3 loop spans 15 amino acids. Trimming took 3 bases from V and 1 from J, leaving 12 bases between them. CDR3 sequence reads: CASSPGSGGQETQYF. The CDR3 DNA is TGTGCCAGCTCACCCGGGTCCGGTGGCCAAGAGACCCAGTACTTC.

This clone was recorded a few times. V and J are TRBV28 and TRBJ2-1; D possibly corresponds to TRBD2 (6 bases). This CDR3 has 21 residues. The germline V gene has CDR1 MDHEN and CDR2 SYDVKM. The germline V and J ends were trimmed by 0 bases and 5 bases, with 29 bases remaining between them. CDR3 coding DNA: TGTGCCAGCAGTTTATGGCTAAAAGGTAGCGGAAGGCAAATTTCGAACAATGAGCAGTTCTTC. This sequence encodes CASSLWLKGSGRQISNNEQFF.

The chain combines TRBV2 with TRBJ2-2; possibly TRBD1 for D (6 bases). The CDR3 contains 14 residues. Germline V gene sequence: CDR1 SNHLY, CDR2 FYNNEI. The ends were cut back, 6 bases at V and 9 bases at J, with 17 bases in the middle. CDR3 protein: CASSPQGLTWELFF. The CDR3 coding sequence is TGTGCCAGCAGCCCGCAGGGGTTAACGTGGGAGCTGTTTTTT.

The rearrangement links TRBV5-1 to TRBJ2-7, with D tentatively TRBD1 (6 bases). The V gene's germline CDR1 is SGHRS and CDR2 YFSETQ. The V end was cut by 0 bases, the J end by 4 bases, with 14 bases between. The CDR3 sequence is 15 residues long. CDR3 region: CASSLGSGDAYEQYF. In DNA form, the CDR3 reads TGCGCCAGCAGCTTGGGATCAGGGGACGCTTACGAGCAGTACTTC.

The CDR3 protein is CASSLRTSGTYEQYF. CDR3 nucleotides: TGTGCCAGCAGCTTAAGGACTAGCGGGACCTACGAGCAGTACTTC. The V call is TRBV7-9, the J call TRBJ2-7; 12 nucleotides match TRBD2. Germline CDR1 reads SEHNR; CDR2 reads FQNEAQ (reference sequence). The CDR3 consists of 15 residues. The J segment lost 2 bases and the V segment lost 2 bases, leaving 1 base of the junction unmatched.

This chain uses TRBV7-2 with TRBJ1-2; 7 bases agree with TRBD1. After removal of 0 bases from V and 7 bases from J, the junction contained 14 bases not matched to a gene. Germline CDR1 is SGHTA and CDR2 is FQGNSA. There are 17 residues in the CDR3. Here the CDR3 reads CASSLALPGGAGGGYTF. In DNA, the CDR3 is TGTGCCAGCAGCTTAGCACTTCCAGGGGGGGCGGGAGGTGGCTACACCTTC. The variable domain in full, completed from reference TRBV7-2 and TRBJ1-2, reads GAGVSQSPSNKVTEKGKDVELRCDPISGHTALYWYRQSLGQGLEFLIYFQGNSAPDKSGLPSDRFSAERTGGSVSTLTIQRTQQEDSAVYLCASSLALPGGAGGGYTFGSGTRLTVV.

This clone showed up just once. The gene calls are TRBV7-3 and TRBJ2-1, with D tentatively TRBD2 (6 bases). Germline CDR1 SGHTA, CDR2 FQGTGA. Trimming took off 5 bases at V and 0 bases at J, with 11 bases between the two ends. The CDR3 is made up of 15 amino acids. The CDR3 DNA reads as TGTGCCAGCAGCCATGGGCGGGACTCCTACAATGAGCAGTTCTTC. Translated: CASSHGRDSYNEQFF.

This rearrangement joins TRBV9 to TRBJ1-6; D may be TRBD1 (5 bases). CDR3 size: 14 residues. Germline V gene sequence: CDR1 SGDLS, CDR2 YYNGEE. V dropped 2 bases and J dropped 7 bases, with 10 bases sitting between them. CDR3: CASSVGQENSPLHF. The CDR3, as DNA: TGTGCCAGCAGCGTGGGGCAGGAGAATTCACCCCTCCACTTT.

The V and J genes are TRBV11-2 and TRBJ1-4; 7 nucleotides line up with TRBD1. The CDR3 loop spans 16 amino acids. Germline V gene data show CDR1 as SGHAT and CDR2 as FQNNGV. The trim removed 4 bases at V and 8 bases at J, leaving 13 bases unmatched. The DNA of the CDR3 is TGTGCCAGCAGCTCCCACGGACAGGTGGGTGGCGAAAAACTGTTTTTT. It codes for CASSSHGQVGGEKLFF. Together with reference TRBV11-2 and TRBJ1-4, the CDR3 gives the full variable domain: EAGVAQSPRYKIIEKRQSVAFWCNPISGHATLYWYQQILGQGPKLLIQFQNNGVVDDSQLPKDRFSAERLKGVDSTLKIQPAKLEDSAVYLCASSSHGQVGGEKLFFGSGTQLSVL.

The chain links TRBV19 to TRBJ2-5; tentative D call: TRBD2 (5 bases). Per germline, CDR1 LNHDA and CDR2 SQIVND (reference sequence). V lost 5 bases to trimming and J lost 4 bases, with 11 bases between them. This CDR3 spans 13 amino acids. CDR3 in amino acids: CASSPREGETQYF. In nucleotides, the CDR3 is TGTGCCAGTAGTCCAAGAGAGGGAGAGACCCAGTACTTC.

CDR3 DNA: TGTGCCAGCAGCTTAAATCCCCCAGTTACCTCTGGAAACACCATATATTTT. Protein product: CASSLNPPVTSGNTIYF. The chain couples TRBV11-2 to TRBJ1-3; D is uncertain. V lost 2 bases and J 0 bases, leaving 14 bases between the germline ends. Germline V gene data show CDR1 as SGHAT and CDR2 as FQNNGV. The CDR3 contains 17 residues.

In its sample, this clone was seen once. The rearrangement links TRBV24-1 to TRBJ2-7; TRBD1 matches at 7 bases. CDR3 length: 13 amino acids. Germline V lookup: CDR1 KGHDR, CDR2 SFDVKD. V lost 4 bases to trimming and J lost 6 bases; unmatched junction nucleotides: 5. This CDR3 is CATSDTRQGEQYF. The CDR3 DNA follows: TGTGCCACCAGTGACACCAGACAGGGCGAGCAGTACTTC.

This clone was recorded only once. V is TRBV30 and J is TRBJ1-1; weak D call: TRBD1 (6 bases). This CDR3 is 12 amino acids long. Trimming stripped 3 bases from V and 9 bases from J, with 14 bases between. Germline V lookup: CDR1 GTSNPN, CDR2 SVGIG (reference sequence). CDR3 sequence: CAWRGGAAQAFF. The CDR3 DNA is TGTGCCTGGAGGGGGGGGGCCGCCCAAGCTTTCTTT.